The next 5 T cell receptor beta chains were all read from a single sample in a study of blood T cell repertoires in COVID-19. The method was immunoSEQ multiplex PCR; TCRdb's version includes in-frame clones alone and lacks a portion of them. The sample lists around 300,000 clones, roughly 89% occurring once. The source material was PBMCs or T cells enriched from blood (not recorded which). These receptors were taken from a woman in her 30s who had recovered from COVID-19.

This rearrangement joins TRBV19 to TRBJ1-2, with TRBD1 matching 8 bases. CDR3 size: 14 residues. Germline V gene lookup returns CDR1 LNHDA and CDR2 SQIVND (reference sequence). V shed 7 bases, J shed 2 bases, and the junction held 6 bases outside the gene matches. Here the CDR3 reads CASTPGQDNYGYTF. The CDR3 DNA reads TGTGCCAGTACCCCGGGACAGGACAACTATGGCTACACCTTC.

This clone was counted once. The J gene is TRBJ2-3, the V gene TRBV10-3; 8 bases map to TRBD1. This CDR3 spans 16 amino acids. Germline V gene data show CDR1 as ENHRY and CDR2 as SYGVKD. V was pared by 10 bases and J by 4 bases, with 16 bases of the junction left unmatched. The CDR3 reads CATRKRAGGVADTQYF. The CDR3 nucleotides read TGTGCCACTAGGAAGAGGGCAGGGGGCGTTGCAGATACGCAGTATTTT.

The gene calls are TRBV15 and TRBJ1-1; a weak D match, TRBD1 (5 bases). CDR1 and CDR2 (germline): LNHNV, YYDKDF (reference sequence). The V end lost 0 bases, the J end lost 0 bases, and 8 bases lay between the germline ends. This CDR3 spans 15 amino acids. In nucleotides, the CDR3 is TGTGCCACCAGCAGAGATGGACACATGAACACTGAAGCTTTCTTT. Its protein product is CATSRDGHMNTEAFF. Full variable domain (outside the CDR3, taken from reference TRBV15 and TRBJ1-1): DAMVIQNPRYQVTQFGKPVTLSCSQTLNHNVMYWYQQKSSQAPKLLFHYYDKDFNNEADTPDNFQSRRPNTSFCFLDIRSPGLGDTAMYLCATSRDGHMNTEAFFGQGTRLTVV.

V gene TRBV5-8 combines with J gene TRBJ1-6, with 8 bases lining up with TRBD1. The junction had 6 bases not matched to a gene; V was cut back by 4 bases and J by 9 bases. From germline, CDR1 is SGHTS and CDR2 YDEGEE. The CDR3 is 14 residues long. CDR3 amino acids: CASSHGTGPSPLHF. The CDR3 nucleotides read TGTGCCAGCAGCCATGGGACAGGCCCTTCACCCCTCCACTTT.

This clone was seen just once. The V and J genes are TRBV4-1 and TRBJ1-4; the match to TRBD1 covers 9 bases. The CDR3 covers 15 residues. V lost 1 base and J lost 3; bases outside the gene matches: 0. Germline-derived CDR1 and CDR2 are MGHRA and YSYEKL. This chain's CDR3 is CASSQGQGANEKLFF. The CDR3 nucleotides are TGCGCCAGCAGCCAAGGACAGGGGGCTAATGAAAAACTGTTTTTT.